These 29 T cell receptor beta chains were all obtained from the same sample, sequenced in a study of CD8 T cells in ankylosing spondylitis. TCRdb itself ran the 5' RACE reads through MiXCR, one entry per CDR3 protein. The table has under 55,000 distinct CDR3 sequences, 6.5% to 9% seen once. The material sequenced was blood, either unsorted or a sorted T cell fraction (not recorded which). These receptors came from a female donor with ankylosing spondylitis or in good health (not recorded which).

This clonotype was picked up many times. The chain employs TRBV28 and TRBJ1-1; possibly TRBD1 for D (5 bases). Per the germline V gene, CDR1 is MDHEN and CDR2 is SYDVKM. Trimming pared 5 bases from V and 4 bases from J, leaving 11 bases between. The CDR3 has 13 residues. The CDR3 DNA reads TGTGCCAGCAGTCCCCTCGGGACCACTGAAGCTTTCTTT. Protein product: CASSPLGTTEAFF.

This clonotype was observed many times. The chain couples TRBV19 to TRBJ1-2; no clear D gene. The CDR3 extends over 13 amino acids. V was clipped by 8 bases and J by 4 bases, with 14 bases between them. Per germline, CDR1 LNHDA and CDR2 SQIVND (reference sequence). CDR3: CASSSTWIYGYTF. DNA for the CDR3: TGTGCCAGTTCTTCGACATGGATCTATGGCTACACCTTC.

This clonotype was found many times. V and J are TRBV6-2 or TRBV6-3 and TRBJ2-3; no clear D. This CDR3 is built from 15 residues. Between the trimmed V and J ends, which lost 3 bases and 1 base, there was a span of 11 bases. CDR1 MNHEY and CDR2 SVGEGT come from the germline V gene. The CDR3 is CASSYVGSGTDTQYF. The CDR3 coding sequence is TGTGCCAGCAGTTATGTCGGGTCGGGCACAGATACGCAGTATTTT.

This clonotype was observed many times. This chain connects TRBV5-1 to TRBJ1-2; possible D gene TRBD1, 5 bases. V lost 2 bases to trimming and J lost 6 bases, with 14 bases between them. Germline V gene sequence: CDR1 SGHRS, CDR2 YFSETQ. The CDR3 extends over 14 amino acids. The CDR3 nucleotides are TGCGCCAGCAGCTTCATCGGGGCCGGCGATGGCTACACCTTC. As protein: CASSFIGAGDGYTF.

The chain carries TRBV19 and TRBJ1-6, with D possibly being TRBD1 (6 bases). Trimming took 2 bases from V and 7 from J, leaving 21 bases between them. In germline, CDR1 is LNHDA, CDR2 SQIVND (reference sequence). The CDR3 consists of 18 residues. CDR3 DNA: TGTGCCAGTAGTATACCATCCTCCGCAACAGGGTGGAATTCACCCCTCCACTTT. It specifies CASSIPSSATGWNSPLHF.

This clonotype appeared many times. This chain connects TRBV6-6 to TRBJ1-6, with D tentatively TRBD1 (6 bases). The germline V and J ends were trimmed by 5 bases and 8 bases, with 10 bases remaining between them. From germline, CDR1 is MNHNY and CDR2 SVGAGI (reference sequence). This CDR3 region has 13 residues. The CDR3 sequence: CASSKNRDSPLHF. DNA for the CDR3: TGTGCCAGCAGTAAAAACAGGGATTCACCCCTCCACTTT.

This clonotype was seen repeatedly, ten times or more. The chain links TRBV6-6 to TRBJ2-7, with TRBD1 matching 9 bases. This CDR3 spans 13 amino acids. J gave up 6 bases and V 9 bases, and 9 bases lay outside the gene matches. Germline lookup yields CDR1 MNHNY and CDR2 SVGAGI (reference sequence). CDR3 sequence reads: CARSGTGLAEQYF. In nucleotides, the CDR3 is TGTGCCAGATCCGGGACAGGGTTGGCCGAGCAGTACTTC.

This chain links TRBV5-5 with TRBJ2-2; TRBD1 is a possible D gene (5 bases). CDR1 is SGHKS and CDR2 is YYEKEE in the germline V gene (reference sequence). The germline V and J ends were trimmed by 6 bases and 4 bases, with 25 bases remaining between them. The CDR3 is 18 residues long. CDR3 loop: CASTLSLDSSQSTGELFF. DNA for the CDR3: TGTGCCAGCACACTCTCCCTTGACAGCTCTCAGAGCACCGGGGAGCTGTTTTTT.

Many counts were recorded for this clonotype. Here the CDR3 reads CATSEARGNTGELFF. The CDR3 bases are TGTGCCACCAGTGAAGCCAGGGGGAACACCGGGGAGCTGTTTTTT. This chain joins TRBV24-1 and TRBJ2-2; D may be TRBD1 (6 bases). CDR1 is KGHDR and CDR2 is SFDVKD in the germline V gene. The CDR3 totals 15 residues. V was clipped by 4 bases and J by 1 base, with 9 bases between them.

Many counts were recorded for this clonotype. The chain links TRBV10-3 to TRBJ2-5; 7 bases align to TRBD2. The CDR3 has 14 amino acids. Germline V CDR1 and CDR2: ENHRY, SYGVKD. The J segment lost 7 bases and the V segment lost 0 bases, leaving 5 bases of the junction unmatched. The CDR3 reads CAISESGLEGTQYF. The CDR3 nucleotides read TGTGCCATCAGTGAGTCTGGACTAGAGGGGACCCAGTACTTC.

The chain uses TRBV5-1 and TRBJ1-6; 8 nucleotides agree with TRBD1. The germline gives CDR1 SGHRS, CDR2 YFSETQ. V was pared by 4 bases and J by 7 bases, with 4 bases of the junction left unmatched. CDR3 length equals 14 residues. CDR3 DNA: TGCGCCAGCAGCCTACAGGGGGGCAATTCACCCCTCCACTTT. This codes for CASSLQGGNSPLHF.

This clonotype was seen ten or more times. The CDR3 region is CASSFLGPTSGNTIYF. The CDR3 region has the DNA TGTGCCAGCAGCTTCCTTGGCCCCACCTCTGGAAACACCATATATTTT. The chain carries TRBV5-5 and TRBJ1-3; D unclear. The CDR3 has 16 residues. Trimming took 2 bases from V and 0 from J, leaving 12 bases between them. CDR1 and CDR2 (germline): SGHKS, YYEKEE (reference sequence).

This clonotype was recorded at least ten times. The chain employs TRBV4-2 and TRBJ2-3, with 7 bases matching TRBD2. Trimming took 1 base from V and 5 from J; bases not matched to a gene: 9. Germline CDR1 and CDR2: LGHNA and YNFKEQ. The CDR3 length is 16 residues. The CDR3 sequence: CASSQAITSEGDTQYF. The CDR3 DNA reads as TGTGCCAGCAGCCAAGCCATTACTAGCGAGGGAGATACGCAGTATTTT.

This clonotype has at least ten counts. The chain links TRBV11-2 to TRBJ2-1, with D possibly TRBD2 on 5 matching bases. Germline V gene sequence: CDR1 SGHAT, CDR2 FQNNGV. CDR3 size: 16 residues. The ends were cut back, 5 bases at V and 0 bases at J, with 14 bases in the middle. The CDR3, as DNA: TGTGCCAGCAGCCGGGGTGCGGCGAGCTCCTACAATGAGCAGTTCTTC. This codes for CASSRGAASSYNEQFF.

This clonotype was counted a few times. The rearrangement joins TRBV19 to TRBJ2-2; D is uncertain. Germline-derived CDR1 and CDR2 are LNHDA and SQIVND (reference sequence). V was pared by 5 bases and J by 1 base, with 11 bases between. The CDR3 is made up of 15 amino acids. The CDR3 sequence is CASSARVLNTGELFF. The CDR3 nucleotides read TGTGCCAGTAGTGCACGGGTTTTGAACACCGGGGAGCTGTTTTTT.

This clonotype was seen ten or more times. This chain connects TRBV5-1 to TRBJ2-7; 10 bases line up with TRBD1. J lost 5 bases, V lost 0 bases, and 5 bases had no gene match. The CDR3 sequence is 15 residues long. Germline V gene lookup returns CDR1 SGHRS and CDR2 YFSETQ. CDR3 bases: TGCGCCAGCAGCTTGGCCATGGACAGGGGGGACGAGCAGTACTTC. Its protein product is CASSLAMDRGDEQYF. The full variable domain, its missing parts supplied by reference TRBV5-1 and TRBJ2-7, is KAGVTQTPRYLIKTRGQQVTLSCSPISGHRSVSWYQQTPGQGLQFLFEYFSETQRNKGNFPGRFSGRQFSNSRSEMNVSTLELGDSALYLCASSLAMDRGDEQYFGPGTRLTVT.

This clonotype was picked up many times. The gene calls are TRBV28 and TRBJ2-2; 7 bases agree with TRBD2. Trimming took 2 bases from V and 8 from J; bases not matched to a gene: 5. The CDR3 extends over 14 amino acids. CDR1 is MDHEN and CDR2 is SYDVKM in the germline V gene. The CDR3 here is CASSLMLAVGELFF. CDR3 in DNA: TGTGCCAGCAGTTTAATGCTAGCGGTGGGGGAGCTGTTTTTT.

This clonotype was recorded at least ten times. The chain employs TRBV12-3 or TRBV12-4 and TRBJ1-4, with 7 bases matching TRBD1. CDR3 length: 13 residues. Losses at the gene ends were 2 bases for V and 6 bases for J; bases not matched to a gene: 0. The CDR3 region has the DNA TGTGCCAGCAGTTTAACAGGGGATGAAAAACTGTTTTTT. Translating it yields CASSLTGDEKLFF.

In this sample, this clonotype turned up many times. CDR3 DNA: TGCGCCAGCAGCATAGGACTAAATCAGCCCCAGCATTTT. This translates into CASSIGLNQPQHF. This chain uses TRBV5-1 with TRBJ1-5; D is ambiguous. The CDR3 has 13 residues. CDR1 is SGHRS, CDR2 YFSETQ, per germline. The V and J ends lost 4 bases and 4 bases respectively, with 9 bases between them.

This clonotype has ten or more counts. The chain combines TRBV5-1 with TRBJ1-5, with D possibly matching TRBD1 (6 bases). Germline V lookup: CDR1 SGHRS, CDR2 YFSETQ. This CDR3 is built from 13 residues. The ends were cut back, 3 bases at V and 3 bases at J, with 7 bases in the middle. The DNA for the CDR3 is TGCGCCAGCAGCTGGGACATCAATCAGCCCCAGCATTTT. It yields the protein CASSWDINQPQHF.

This clonotype came up many times. The chain is built from TRBV18 and TRBJ2-4; D might be TRBD2 (6 bases). This CDR3 contains 14 residues. Per the germline V gene, CDR1 is KGHSH and CDR2 is LQKENI. V dropped 3 bases and J dropped 6 bases, with 12 bases sitting between them. The CDR3 region is CASSPGEEANIQYF. CDR3 nucleotides: TGTGCCAGCTCACCTGGGGAGGAAGCAAACATTCAGTACTTC.

In regard to this clonotype: An end of the junction does not agree with germline; a read error may underlie this. CDR3 amino acids: CACSQVPPQGSVGNEQFF. CDR3 nucleotide sequence: TGTGCCTGCAGCCAAGTCCCTCCACAGGGCTCTGTCGGCAATGAGCAGTTCTTC. The chain couples TRBV3-1 to TRBJ2-1; tentative D call: TRBD1 (6 bases). The CDR3 is 18 amino acids. In germline, CDR1 is LGHDT, CDR2 YNNKEL (reference sequence).

This clonotype has at least ten counts. The chain links TRBV10-3 to TRBJ2-3; D is perhaps TRBD1 or TRBD2 (5 bases each). Trimming took 6 bases from V and 4 from J, leaving 20 bases between them. Germline CDR1 reads ENHRY; CDR2 reads SYGVKD. This CDR3 is built from 16 residues. The CDR3 sequence: CAIRRDPWDSSDTQYF. As DNA, the CDR3 is TGTGCCATCAGACGGGACCCGTGGGATAGCTCAGATACGCAGTATTTT.

The table lists this clonotype with many counts. The rearrangement links TRBV4-1 to TRBJ1-5; D gene ambiguous. The CDR3 loop spans 14 amino acids. Germline V gives CDR1 MGHRA, CDR2 YSYEKL. The V gene lost 0 bases and the J gene lost 9 bases, with 12 bases spanning the gap. CDR3 protein: CASSQETVPRPQHF. In DNA, the CDR3 is TGCGCCAGCAGCCAAGAAACAGTCCCCCGGCCCCAGCATTTT.

This clonotype has at least ten counts. The chain recombines TRBV2 with TRBJ2-2; possible D gene TRBD2, 6 bases. The CDR3 spans 17 residues. Looked up from germline, CDR1 is SNHLY and CDR2 is FYNNEI. Trimming removed 0 bases at V and 0 bases at J, with 11 bases between. CDR3 amino acids: CASSEAKGLPNTGELFF. The CDR3 nucleotides are TGTGCCAGCAGTGAAGCGAAGGGACTCCCGAACACCGGGGAGCTGTTTTTT.

This clonotype appeared a few times. V usage is TRBV7-3 and J usage is TRBJ2-1; D gene unclear. The CDR3 extends over 13 amino acids. The germline CDR1 and CDR2 sequences are SGHTA and FQGTGA. V lost 5 bases and J 5 bases, leaving 10 bases between the germline ends. The CDR3 DNA sequence: TGTGCCAGCAGCCCGGACGGAAACAATGAGCAGTTCTTC. Residues: CASSPDGNNEQFF.

This clonotype was picked up many times. The rearrangement uses TRBV6-1 and TRBJ1-1; D gene uncertain. The CDR3 loop spans 13 amino acids. With 6 bases removed from V and 0 bases from J, the gap between germline ends came to 8 bases. Germline-derived CDR1 and CDR2 are MNHNS and SASEGT. In DNA, the CDR3 is TGTGCCAGCAGCCTCATCTTGAACACTGAAGCTTTCTTT. Residues: CASSLILNTEAFF.

Many counts were recorded for this clonotype. The V and J genes are TRBV20-1 and TRBJ2-1; TRBD2 is a possible D gene (6 bases). Germline V gives CDR1 DFQATT, CDR2 SNEGSKA (reference sequence). Trimming shortened V by 3 bases and J by 4 bases, and 16 bases separated the two germline ends. The CDR3 spans 15 residues. In nucleotides, the CDR3 is TGCAGTGCTAGTTCCTCGGGACTCCTTTACAATGAGCAGTTCTTC. As protein: CSASSSGLLYNEQFF.

In this sample, this clonotype turned up many times. The chain uses TRBV25-1 and TRBJ2-1; 13 nucleotides match TRBD2. Trimming removed 4 bases from V and 0 bases from J; junction bases left unmatched: 6. CDR1 is MGHDK and CDR2 is SYGVNS in the germline V gene. The CDR3 spans 18 residues. The CDR3 region is CASSGGTSGAYSYNEQFF. CDR3 coding DNA: TGTGCCAGCAGTGGCGGGACTAGCGGGGCTTACTCCTACAATGAGCAGTTCTTC.